The clone carrying this TCR beta chain was observed once. The target antigen is unknown. The time point is: week 5, during vaccination. All doses held 300 ug of mutant IDH1 20-mer peptide, with topical imiquimod. This entry belongs to a study of a mutant IDH1 vaccine in newly diagnosed glioma. The method was immunoSEQ multiplex PCR; TCRdb's version includes in-frame clones alone and lacks a portion of them. The repertoire holds about 58,000 clones, with about 88% as singletons. The sequenced sample was PBMCs, obtained from a glioma patient whose treatment included an IDH1 peptide vaccine. This TCR was recovered from a woman between 50 and 59 years old with glioma.

The CDR3 nucleotides are TGTGCCAGCAGCTTGCGGCCAGGGTTCTTGGACGACGAGCAGTACTTC. Translated: CASSLRPGFLDDEQYF. The chain carries TRBV11-3 and TRBJ2-7; maybe TRBD1 (5 bases). The germline V gene encodes CDR1 SGHNT and CDR2 YENEEA. With 3 bases removed from V and 5 bases from J, the gap between germline ends came to 20 bases. CDR3 length: 16 residues.